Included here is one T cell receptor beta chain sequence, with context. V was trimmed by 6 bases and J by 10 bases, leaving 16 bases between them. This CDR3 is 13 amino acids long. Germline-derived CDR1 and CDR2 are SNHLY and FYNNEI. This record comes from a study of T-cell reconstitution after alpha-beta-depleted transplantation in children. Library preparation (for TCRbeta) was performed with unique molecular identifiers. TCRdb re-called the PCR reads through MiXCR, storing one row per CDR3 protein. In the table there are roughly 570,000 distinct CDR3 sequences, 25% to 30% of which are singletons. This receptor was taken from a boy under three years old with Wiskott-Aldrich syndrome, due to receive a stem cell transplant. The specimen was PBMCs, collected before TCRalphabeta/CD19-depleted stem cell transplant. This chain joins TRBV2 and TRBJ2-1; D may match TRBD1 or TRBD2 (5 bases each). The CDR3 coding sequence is TGTGCCAGCAGCCCAGGGTCTTGGGGGGAGCAGTTCTTC. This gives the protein CASSPGSWGEQFF. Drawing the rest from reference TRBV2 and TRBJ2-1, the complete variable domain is EPEVTQTPSHQVTQMGQEVILRCVPISNHLYFYWYRQILGQKVEFLVSFYNNEISEKSEIFDDQFSVERPDGSNFTLKIRSTKLEDSAMYFCASSPGSWGEQFFGPGTRLTVL.